The T cell receptor beta chain under discussion was sequenced for a study of cytomegalovirus exposure and HLA in healthy donors. This clone was found many times. J was trimmed by 2 bases and V by 5 bases; bases with no gene match: 4. This CDR3 comprises 14 residues. Germline V gives CDR1 MNHNS, CDR2 SASEGT. PCR was performed using 60 Vbeta and 13 Jbeta primers. Sequencing used immunoSEQ multiplex PCR; TCRdb keeps in-frame clones, though not all of them. The data hold roughly 170,000 clones, with 84% observed a single time. This TCR was recovered from a girl under 18 in good health and CMV-seropositive. The rearrangement links TRBV6-1 to TRBJ1-1; 8 bases line up with TRBD1. The source material was PBMCs. Here the CDR3 DNA reads TGTGCCAGCAGTTCTGGACAGGGAAACACTGAAGCTTTCTTT. As protein: CASSSGQGNTEAFF.